This T cell receptor (beta chain) was recorded in a study of cytomegalovirus exposure and HLA in healthy donors. Study observations and caveats: Specific recognition of CMV antigens was confirmed in vitro for a few chains (all CMV-associated). Reportedly, a later analysis found an Asian-associated ancestry cluster had fewer N-insertions than the approximately 600-donor mean. It was about 150 TCR beta chains that were listed as cytomegalovirus-associated.

PCR was performed using 60 Vbeta and 13 Jbeta primers. TCRdb's copy holds only in-frame clones and misses some; the assay was immunoSEQ multiplex PCR. The data contain roughly 68,000 clones, under 80% of them seen just once; the ten biggest clones take up approximately 4.8%. The CDR3 consists of 14 residues. Germline lookup yields CDR1 SGDLS and CDR2 YYNGEE. Trimming left V 7 bases short and J 5 bases short, with 18 bases between. Points on this clone: Its cognate antigen is unknown.

This chain links TRBV9 with TRBJ1-1; D gene uncertain. The receptor's source is a male donor in good health and CMV-seropositive. The sequencing input was PBMCs. The CDR3 nucleotides are TGTGCCAGCGGCCCAACTTATGGAGGGACTGAAGCTTTCTTT. This gives the protein CASGPTYGGTEAFF.